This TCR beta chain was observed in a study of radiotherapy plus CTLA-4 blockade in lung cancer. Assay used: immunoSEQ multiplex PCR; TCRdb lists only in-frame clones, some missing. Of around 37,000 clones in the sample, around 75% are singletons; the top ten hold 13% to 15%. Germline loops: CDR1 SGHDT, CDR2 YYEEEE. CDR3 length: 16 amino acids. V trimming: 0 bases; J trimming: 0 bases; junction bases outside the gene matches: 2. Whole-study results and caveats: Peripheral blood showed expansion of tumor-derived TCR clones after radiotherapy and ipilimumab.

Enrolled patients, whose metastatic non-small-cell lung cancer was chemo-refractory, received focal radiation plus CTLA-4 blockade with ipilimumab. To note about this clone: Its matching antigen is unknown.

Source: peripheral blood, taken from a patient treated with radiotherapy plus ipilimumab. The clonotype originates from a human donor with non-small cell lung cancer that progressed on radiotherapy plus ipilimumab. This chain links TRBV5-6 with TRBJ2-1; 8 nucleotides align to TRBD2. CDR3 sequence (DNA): TGTGCCAGCAGCTTGGCGGGGACTAGCTCCTACAATGAGCAGTTCTTC. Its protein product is CASSLAGTSSYNEQFF.